What follows are 11 T cell receptor beta chains derived from one specimen sequenced in a study of T cell responses to AZD1222 COVID-19 vaccine. Clones were read by immunoSEQ multiplex PCR, and TCRdb kept only the in-frame ones, dropping some. The sample holds approximately 120,000 clones; roughly 90% are singletons and the top ten take approximately 5%. This specimen consisted of peripheral blood, obtained on day 0 of AZD1222 vaccination. The origin of the receptors is an adult in good health.

This sequence joins TRBV7-2 and TRBJ2-1, with TRBD2 matching 10 bases. Germline V CDR1 and CDR2: SGHTA, FQGNSA. The CDR3 extends over 16 amino acids. Trimming cost V 1 base and J 8 bases; bases outside gene matches: 8. DNA of the CDR3: TGTGCCAGCAGCTTAGTGCCACTAGCGGGGACTGATGAGCAGTTCTTC. It encodes CASSLVPLAGTDEQFF. Using reference TRBV7-2 and TRBJ2-1 for the parts outside the CDR3, the full variable domain is GAGVSQSPSNKVTEKGKDVELRCDPISGHTALYWYRQSLGQGLEFLIYFQGNSAPDKSGLPSDRFSAERTGGSVSTLTIQRTQQEDSAVYLCASSLVPLAGTDEQFFGPGTRLTVL.

The rearrangement joins TRBV5-4 to TRBJ2-3; D may be TRBD1 or TRBD2 (5 bases each). The V gene lost 3 bases and the J gene lost 4 bases, with 12 bases spanning the gap. The CDR3 covers 14 residues. CDR1 is SGHNT and CDR2 is YYREEE in the germline V gene (reference sequence). The CDR3 loop is CASSSRDRPDTQYF. The CDR3, as DNA: TGTGCCAGCAGCTCACGGGACCGCCCAGATACGCAGTATTTT.

This sequence joins TRBV28 and TRBJ1-5; the D is unclear. The CDR3 contains 14 residues. Germline loops: CDR1 MDHEN, CDR2 SYDVKM. Trimming took 2 bases from V and 1 from J, leaving 6 bases between them. For the CDR3, the DNA is TGTGCCAGCAGTTTAATAGTCAGCAATCAGCCCCAGCATTTT. Translated: CASSLIVSNQPQHF. Full variable domain (remainder filled in from reference TRBV28 and TRBJ1-5): DVKVTQSSRYLVKRTGEKVFLECVQDMDHENMFWYRQDPGLGLRLIYFSYDVKMKEKGDIPEGYSVSREKKERFSLILESASTNQTSMYLCASSLIVSNQPQHFGDGTRLSIL.

This clone has a single count. This chain uses TRBV16 with TRBJ1-1; 7 nucleotides match TRBD1. V lost 6 bases, J lost 3 bases, and 13 bases stayed unmatched. The CDR3 loop spans 16 amino acids. The germline V gene has CDR1 KGHSY and CDR2 FQNENV. CDR3 amino acids: CASSPNRRGQDTEAFF. The CDR3 bases are TGTGCCAGCAGTCCCAATCGAAGGGGGCAGGACACTGAAGCTTTCTTT.

CDR3 coding DNA: TGTGCCAGCAGGAGGGGGAGCATAAAAGGTTCACCCCTCCACTTT. Protein sequence: CASRRGSIKGSPLHF. V gene TRBV7-8 combines with J gene TRBJ1-6; tentative D call: TRBD1 (6 bases). The CDR3 runs 15 residues. Germline CDR1 reads SGHVS; CDR2 reads FQNEAQ. V dropped 6 bases and J dropped 9 bases, with 18 bases sitting between them.

The chain joins TRBV6-2 or TRBV6-3 to TRBJ2-1; 11 bases map to TRBD2. V was clipped by 2 bases and J by 3 bases; unmatched bases: 9. CDR1 and CDR2 from the germline V gene are MNHEY and SVGEGT. The CDR3 length is 18 residues. The CDR3 here is CASSYPPAGLAVYNEQFF. CDR3 coding DNA: TGTGCCAGCAGTTACCCCCCCGCGGGACTAGCGGTCTACAATGAGCAGTTCTTC.

The chain uses TRBV4-3 and TRBJ1-1; 7 bases agree with TRBD1. CDR3 size: 18 residues. Germline V gene sequence: CDR1 LGHNA, CDR2 YSLEER. Germline trimming cut 1 base from V and 0 bases from J; bases unmatched to any gene: 11. The CDR3 DNA reads as TGCGCCAGCAGCCAAGTTTTAGACAGGGCGATGATGAACACTGAAGCTTTCTTT. It codes for CASSQVLDRAMMNTEAFF.

V is TRBV7-9 and J is TRBJ2-1; the D is unclear. The germline CDR1 and CDR2 sequences are SEHNR and FQNEAQ (reference sequence). The ends were cut back, 5 bases at V and 6 bases at J, with 23 bases in the middle. The CDR3 sequence is 17 residues long. CDR3 sequence (DNA): TGTGCCAGCAGCATGATGACTGGATCAAAACTCGCCAATGAGCAGTTCTTC. Amino acids: CASSMMTGSKLANEQFF.

The chain recombines TRBV5-1 with TRBJ2-1; D remains unclear. Germline CDR1 is SGHRS and CDR2 is YFSETQ. V was clipped by 0 bases and J by 5 bases, with 18 bases between them. The CDR3 runs 17 residues. The CDR3: CASSLVTGTWSHNEQFF. The CDR3 region has the DNA TGCGCCAGCAGCTTGGTTACCGGAACCTGGAGCCACAATGAGCAGTTCTTC.

This chain joins TRBV4-1 and TRBJ2-6; D remains unclear. CDR3 size: 15 residues. V was trimmed by 6 bases and J by 0 bases, leaving 9 bases between them. CDR1 MGHRA and CDR2 YSYEKL come from the germline V gene. The CDR3 coding sequence is TGCGCCAGCAGAGCCGCAGGCTCTGGGGCCAACGTCCTGACTTTC. The encoded protein is CASRAAGSGANVLTF.

The chain carries TRBV3-1 (or the pseudogene TRBV3-2) and TRBJ1-1; D is ambiguous. Trimming left V 4 bases short and J 1 base short, with 7 bases between. The CDR3 contains 13 residues. Germline V lookup: CDR1 LGHDT, CDR2 YNNKEL (reference sequence). The DNA for the CDR3 is TGTGCCAGCAGCCGCGCACCGAACACTGAAGCTTTCTTT. Translation gives CASSRAPNTEAFF.